This TCR beta chain originates from a study of blood T cells in healthy people across ages. Regarding this clonotype: What it recognizes is unknown.

Points from the study as a whole: What prevented conclusive comparison of naive and antigen-experienced cells was that PBMCs were unsorted. Older age went with lower TCR beta diversity per million T cells, in a roughly linear way.

A J-beta primer mix and a sample-barcoded 5' primer were used in a second PCR of about 7 to 12 cycles. Each CDR3 protein is one row after TCRdb ran MiXCR on the 5' RACE reads. The profile shows 1,800,000 or so distinct CDR3 sequences, about 39% of them singletons. Peripheral blood was drawn, approximately 9.4 milliliters per donor. The germline CDR1 and CDR2 sequences are PRHDT and FYEKMQ (reference sequence). V was clipped by 3 bases and J by 1 base; unmatched bases: 3. The CDR3 covers 14 residues. V usage is TRBV13 and J usage is TRBJ2-7; 7 bases map to TRBD1. The sequence derives from a human donor in good health. Sequenced sample: blood. Here the CDR3 reads CASSLGQKSYEQYF. DNA for the CDR3: TGTGCCAGCAGCTTGGGACAGAAATCCTACGAGCAGTACTTC. The entire variable domain, with the rest obtained from reference TRBV13 and TRBJ2-7, is as follows: AAGVIQSPRHLIKEKRETATLKCYPIPRHDTVYWYQQGPGQDPQFLISFYEKMQSDKGSIPDRFSAQQFSDYHSELNMSSLELGDSALYFCASSLGQKSYEQYFGPGTRLTVT.